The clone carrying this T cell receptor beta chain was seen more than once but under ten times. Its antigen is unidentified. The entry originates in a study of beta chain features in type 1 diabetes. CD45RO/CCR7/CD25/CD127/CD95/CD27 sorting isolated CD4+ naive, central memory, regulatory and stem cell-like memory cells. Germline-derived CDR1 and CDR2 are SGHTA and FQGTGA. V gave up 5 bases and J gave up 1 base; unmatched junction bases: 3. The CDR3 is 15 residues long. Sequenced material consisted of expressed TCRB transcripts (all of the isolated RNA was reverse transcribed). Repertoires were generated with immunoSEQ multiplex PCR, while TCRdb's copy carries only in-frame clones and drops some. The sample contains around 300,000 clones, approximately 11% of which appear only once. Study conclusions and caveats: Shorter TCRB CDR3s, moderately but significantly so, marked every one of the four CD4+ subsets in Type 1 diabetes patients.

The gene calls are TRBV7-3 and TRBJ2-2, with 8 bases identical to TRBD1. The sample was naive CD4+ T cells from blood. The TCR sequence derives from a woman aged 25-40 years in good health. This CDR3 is CASSAGTGNTGELFF. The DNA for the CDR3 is TGTGCCAGCAGCGCCGGGACAGGGAACACCGGGGAGCTGTTTTTT.